Below are 13 T cell receptor beta chains sequenced from a single sample in a study of T cells after yellow fever vaccination. TCRdb independently ran MiXCR on the 5' RACE reads; one entry per CDR3 protein. The data hold more than 300,000 distinct CDR3 sequences, with over 3.5% observed a single time. This material consisted of PBMCs, taken 15 days after the yellow fever booster vaccination. The receptors come from a young man who received the YFV17D yellow fever vaccine.

In its sample, this clonotype was seen many times. This chain links TRBV27 with TRBJ1-6; TRBD1 agrees at 9 bases. The junction had 6 bases not matched to a gene; V was cut back by 3 bases and J by 12 bases. Germline CDR1 MNHEY, CDR2 SMNVEV (reference sequence). The CDR3 contains 14 residues. The CDR3 reads CASSFRQGVKPLHF. The CDR3 coding sequence is TGTGCCAGCAGTTTTCGACAGGGGGTGAAACCCCTCCACTTT.

This clonotype has at least ten counts. The V call is TRBV6-1, the J call TRBJ2-2; TRBD2 matches at 9 bases. CDR3 size: 16 residues. Germline V lookup: CDR1 MNHNS, CDR2 SASEGT. Trimming cost V 4 bases and J 1 base; bases outside gene matches: 4. DNA for the CDR3: TGTGCCAGCAGTGGCCCAGCGGGGGGGAACACCGGGGAGCTGTTTTTT. This translates into CASSGPAGGNTGELFF.

This clonotype was found many times. This sequence joins TRBV7-6 and TRBJ2-5, with D perhaps assigned TRBD1 or TRBD2 (5 bases each). Germline values: CDR1 SGHVS, CDR2 FNYEAQ. V lost 4 bases and J 5 bases, leaving 11 bases between the germline ends. This CDR3 contains 13 residues. The DNA for the CDR3 is TGTGCCAGCAGCTGGACTGAGGGGGAGACCCAGTACTTC. Translation gives CASSWTEGETQYF. Looking up the rest from reference TRBV7-6 and TRBJ2-5 gives the full variable domain: GAGVSQSPRYKVTKRGQDVALRCDPISGHVSLYWYRQALGQGPEFLTYFNYEAQQDKSGLPNDRFSAERPEGSISTLTIQRTEQRDSAMYRCASSWTEGETQYFGPGTRLLVL.

This clonotype has a count of ten or more. V and J are TRBV5-1 and TRBJ2-7; D unresolved. CDR1 SGHRS and CDR2 YFSETQ come from the germline V gene. The CDR3 runs 13 residues. Trimming took 2 bases from V and 4 from J, leaving 10 bases between them. The CDR3 region has the DNA TGCGCCAGCAGCTTACGGCAGGAGTACGAGCAGTACTTC. Protein: CASSLRQEYEQYF.

The chain employs TRBV20-1 and TRBJ1-1; weak D call: TRBD1 (6 bases). The germline CDR1 and CDR2 sequences are DFQATT and SNEGSKA (reference sequence). The CDR3 runs 13 residues. V dropped 5 bases and J dropped 2 bases, with 12 bases sitting between them. The CDR3: CSAPDRSNTEAFF. The CDR3 DNA reads as TGCAGTGCTCCCGACAGGAGTAACACTGAAGCTTTCTTT.

This clonotype was observed at least ten times. V and J are TRBV7-3 and TRBJ2-5; 8 bases map to TRBD1. In germline, CDR1 is SGHTA, CDR2 FQGTGA. V lost 4 bases and J lost 2; bases outside the gene matches: 6. The CDR3 is 15 amino acids. The CDR3 nucleotides read TGTGCCAGCAGCTCCGACAGGGGACCACAAGAGACCCAGTACTTC. Translation gives CASSSDRGPQETQYF.

This clonotype has more than one count but fewer than ten. The chain links TRBV29-1 to TRBJ2-2; perhaps TRBD2 as D (6 bases). V shed 4 bases and J shed 1 base, with 10 bases lying between them. Germline lookup yields CDR1 SQVTM and CDR2 ANQGSEA. The CDR3 loop spans 14 amino acids. CDR3 coding DNA: TGCAGCGTTGTAGGGGACTGGAACACCGGGGAGCTGTTTTTT. The encoded protein is CSVVGDWNTGELFF.

This clonotype was detected ten times or more. This rearrangement joins TRBV12-3 or TRBV12-4 to TRBJ2-4, with TRBD2 as a possible D gene (5 bases). V lost 3 bases to trimming and J lost 0 bases, with 12 bases between them. This CDR3 has 16 amino acids. DNA for the CDR3: TGTGCCAGCAGTTTCCCGGACTTTCTAGCCAAAAACATTCAGTACTTC. It encodes CASSFPDFLAKNIQYF.

This clonotype occurred many times. The gene calls are TRBV4-3 and TRBJ2-2, with D maybe TRBD2 (5 bases). V dropped 0 bases and J dropped 5 bases, with 10 bases sitting between them. Germline CDR1 reads LGHNA; CDR2 reads YSLEER. The length of the CDR3 is 15 residues. The CDR3 DNA reads TGCGCCAGCAGCCAAGAATGGTCGGGGACCGGGGAGCTGTTTTTT. Amino acids: CASSQEWSGTGELFF.

The J gene is TRBJ2-5, the V gene TRBV27; D gene ambiguous. The CDR3 has 14 amino acids. The V and J ends lost 1 base and 4 bases respectively, with 10 bases between them. Looked up from germline, CDR1 is MNHEY and CDR2 is SMNVEV (reference sequence). CDR3 amino acids: CASSLLGNSETQYF. The CDR3, as DNA: TGTGCCAGCAGTTTATTGGGGAATTCAGAGACCCAGTACTTC.

This clonotype was observed a few times. This rearrangement joins TRBV5-1 to TRBJ1-2; no definite D call. Germline lookup yields CDR1 SGHRS and CDR2 YFSETQ. With 1 base removed from V and 5 bases from J, the gap between germline ends came to 9 bases. This CDR3 has 13 residues. The CDR3 region is CASSLLPEYGYTF. The DNA of the CDR3 is TGCGCCAGCAGCTTGCTCCCAGAATATGGCTACACCTTC.

This clonotype has ten or more counts. The rearrangement links TRBV27 to TRBJ2-3; 10 nucleotides line up with TRBD1. V lost 4 bases to trimming and J lost 3 bases; unmatched junction nucleotides: 4. The CDR3 length is 15 residues. Germline CDR1 reads MNHEY; CDR2 reads SMNVEV (reference sequence). The CDR3 is CASSWTGGRTDTQYF. In DNA, the CDR3 is TGTGCCAGCAGTTGGACAGGGGGACGGACAGATACGCAGTATTTT.

The rearrangement uses TRBV5-6 and TRBJ2-3; D remains unclear. V was pared by 2 bases and J by 1 base, with 11 bases between. Germline CDR1 SGHDT, CDR2 YYEEEE. The CDR3 sequence is 15 residues long. The DNA of the CDR3 is TGTGCCAGCAGCTTCGTATCCCCTGGCACAGATACGCAGTATTTT. This codes for CASSFVSPGTDTQYF.